This T cell receptor (beta chain) was retrieved from a study of blood T cell repertoires in COVID-19. In the study overall: Both acute and convalescent COVID-19 samples were obtained from the United States, Italy and Spain. From T cells, B-cell-depleted T cells, or PBMCs came the material, which was cDNA or gDNA.

This clone has more than one count but fewer than ten. The CDR3 consists of 13 residues. The V end lost 5 bases, the J end lost 1 base, and 9 bases lay between the germline ends. CDR1 and CDR2 (germline): MNHEY, SMNVEV (reference sequence). Data came from immunoSEQ multiplex PCR; TCRdb stores just in-frame clones and leaves some out. The sample holds 150,000 or so clones, roughly 81% seen once. This sequence originates from a woman in her forties or fifties with active or convalescent COVID-19. This chain links TRBV27 with TRBJ2-7, with a possible D match to TRBD2 (7 bases). Sequenced input: peripheral blood. The CDR3, as DNA: TGTGCCAGCAGTGGGGGGGCTTCCTACGAGCAGTACTTC. Its translation: CASSGGASYEQYF.